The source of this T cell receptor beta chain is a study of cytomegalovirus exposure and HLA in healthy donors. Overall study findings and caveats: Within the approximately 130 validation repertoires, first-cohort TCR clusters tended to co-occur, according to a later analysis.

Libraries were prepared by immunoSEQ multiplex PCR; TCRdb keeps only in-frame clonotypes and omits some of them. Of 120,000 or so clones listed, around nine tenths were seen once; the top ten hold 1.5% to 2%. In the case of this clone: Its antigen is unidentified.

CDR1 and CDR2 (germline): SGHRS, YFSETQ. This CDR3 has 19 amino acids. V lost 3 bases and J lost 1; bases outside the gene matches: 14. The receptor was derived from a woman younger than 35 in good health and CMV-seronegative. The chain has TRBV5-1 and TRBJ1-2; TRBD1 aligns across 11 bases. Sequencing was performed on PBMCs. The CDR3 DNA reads TGCGCCAGCAGCTCCGGATTAGGACAGGGGGCGTCACTTAACTATGGCTACACCTTC. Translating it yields CASSSGLGQGASLNYGYTF. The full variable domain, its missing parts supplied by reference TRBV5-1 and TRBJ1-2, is KAGVTQTPRYLIKTRGQQVTLSCSPISGHRSVSWYQQTPGQGLQFLFEYFSETQRNKGNFPGRFSGRQFSNSRSEMNVSTLELGDSALYLCASSSGLGQGASLNYGYTFGSGTRLTVV.